This T cell receptor (beta chain) was identified during a study of cytomegalovirus exposure and HLA in healthy donors. General study findings and limits: TCR beta chains numbering more than 150 were designated cytomegalovirus-associated. V segments that were indistinguishable, TRBV6-2 and TRBV6-3 among them, were omitted from analysis. TCR association rates varied by HLA locus in a later analysis, with DRB1 highest and HLA-C lowest.

Primers: 60 Vbeta forward and 13 Jbeta reverse. Method: immunoSEQ multiplex PCR; TCRdb's copy keeps in-frame clones and lacks some. The sample lists over 85,000 clones, 60% to 85% occurring once. As regards this clone: What it binds is unknown.

The trim removed 5 bases at V and 1 base at J, leaving 8 bases unmatched. This CDR3 comprises 14 residues. Germline CDR1 reads GTSNPN; CDR2 reads SVGIG (reference sequence). Sample: PBMCs. The clonotype comes from a woman aged 25-40 years in good health and CMV-seronegative. This chain connects TRBV30 to TRBJ2-7, with 7 bases that match TRBD1. The CDR3 coding sequence is TGTGCCTGGGCTACGGGACAGCCGTCCTACGAGCAGTACTTC. It is translated as CAWATGQPSYEQYF.